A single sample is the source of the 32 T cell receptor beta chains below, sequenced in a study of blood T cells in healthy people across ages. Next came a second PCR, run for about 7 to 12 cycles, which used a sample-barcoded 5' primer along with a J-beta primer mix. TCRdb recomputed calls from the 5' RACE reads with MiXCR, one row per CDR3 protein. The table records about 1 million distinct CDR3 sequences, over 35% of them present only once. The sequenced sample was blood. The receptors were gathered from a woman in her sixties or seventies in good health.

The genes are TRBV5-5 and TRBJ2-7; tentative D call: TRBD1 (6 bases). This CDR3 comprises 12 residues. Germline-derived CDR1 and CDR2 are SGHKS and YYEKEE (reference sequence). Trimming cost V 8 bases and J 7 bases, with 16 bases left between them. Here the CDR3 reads CASLGHAQEQYF. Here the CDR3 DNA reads TGTGCCAGTTTGGGACACGCTCAGGAGCAGTACTTC. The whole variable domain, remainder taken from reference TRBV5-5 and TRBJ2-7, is DAGVTQSPTHLIKTRGQQVTLRCSPISGHKSVSWYQQVLGQGPQFIFQYYEKEERGRGNFPDRFSARQFPNYSSELNVNALLLGDSALYLCASLGHAQEQYFGPGTRLTVT.

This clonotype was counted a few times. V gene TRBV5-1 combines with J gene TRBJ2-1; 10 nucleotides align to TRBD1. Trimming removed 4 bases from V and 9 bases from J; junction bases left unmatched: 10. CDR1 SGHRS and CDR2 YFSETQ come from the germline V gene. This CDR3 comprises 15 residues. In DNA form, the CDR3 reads TGCGCCAGCAGCCTTGACAGGGGGCGCGTCGGTGAGCAGTTCTTC. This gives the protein CASSLDRGRVGEQFF.

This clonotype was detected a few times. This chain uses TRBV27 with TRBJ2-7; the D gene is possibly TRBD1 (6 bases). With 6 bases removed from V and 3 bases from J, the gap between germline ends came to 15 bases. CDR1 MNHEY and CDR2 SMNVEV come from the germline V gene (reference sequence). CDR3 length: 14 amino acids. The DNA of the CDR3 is TGTGCCAGCAGCAGGGGAGCTGCCCTCTACGAGCAGTACTTC. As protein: CASSRGAALYEQYF.

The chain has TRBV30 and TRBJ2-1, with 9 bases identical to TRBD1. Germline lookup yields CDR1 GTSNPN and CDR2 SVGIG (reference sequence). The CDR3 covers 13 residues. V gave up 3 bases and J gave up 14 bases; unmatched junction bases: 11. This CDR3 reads CAWRTTGGMGEFF. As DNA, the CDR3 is TGTGCCTGGAGAACTACAGGGGGCATGGGGGAGTTCTTC.

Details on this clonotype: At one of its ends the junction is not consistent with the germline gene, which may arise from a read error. The CDR3 sequence: CSALSGNSYGQYF. For the CDR3, the DNA is TGCAGTGCTCTTAGCGGGAATTCCTACGGGCAGTACTTC. The rearrangement links TRBV20-1 to TRBJ2-7; 8 bases align to TRBD2. Germline-derived CDR1 and CDR2 are DFQATT and SNEGSKA (reference sequence). The CDR3 has 13 amino acids.

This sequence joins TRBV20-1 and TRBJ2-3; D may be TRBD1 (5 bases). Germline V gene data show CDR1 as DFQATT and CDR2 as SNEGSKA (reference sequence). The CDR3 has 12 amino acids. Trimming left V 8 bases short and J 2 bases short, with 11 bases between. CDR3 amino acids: CSSGANTDTQYF. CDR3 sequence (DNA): TGCAGTAGTGGGGCGAACACAGATACGCAGTATTTT.

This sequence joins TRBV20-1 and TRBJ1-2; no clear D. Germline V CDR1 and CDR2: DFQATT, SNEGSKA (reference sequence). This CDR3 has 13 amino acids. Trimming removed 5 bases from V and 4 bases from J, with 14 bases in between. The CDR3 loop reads CSAGRGGSYGYTF. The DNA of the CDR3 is TGCAGTGCTGGTCGAGGAGGATCCTATGGCTACACCTTC.

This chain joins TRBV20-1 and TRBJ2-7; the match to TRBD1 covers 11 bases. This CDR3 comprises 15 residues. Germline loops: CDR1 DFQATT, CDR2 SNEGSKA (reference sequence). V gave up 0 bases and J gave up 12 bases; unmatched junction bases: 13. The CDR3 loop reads CSARDSRTGGATRYF. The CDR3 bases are TGCAGTGCTAGAGATTCTCGGACAGGGGGCGCCACGCGGTACTTC.

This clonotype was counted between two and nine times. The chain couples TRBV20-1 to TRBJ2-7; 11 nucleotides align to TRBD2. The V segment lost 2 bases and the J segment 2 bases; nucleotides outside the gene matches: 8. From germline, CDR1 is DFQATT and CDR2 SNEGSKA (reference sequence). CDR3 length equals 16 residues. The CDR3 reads CSARSPGLADPYEQYF. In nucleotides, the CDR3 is TGCAGTGCTAGATCCCCGGGACTAGCGGACCCCTACGAGCAGTACTTC.

The CDR3 DNA reads TGCGCCAGCAGCTTGGCCGCGGGACAGGGAAATAACTATGGCTACACCTTC. Translated: CASSLAAGQGNNYGYTF. J is TRBJ1-2 and V is TRBV5-1; TRBD1 aligns across 9 bases. Looked up from germline, CDR1 is SGHRS and CDR2 is YFSETQ. V shed 0 bases and J 1 base; nucleotides not matched to a gene: 7. This CDR3 contains 17 residues.

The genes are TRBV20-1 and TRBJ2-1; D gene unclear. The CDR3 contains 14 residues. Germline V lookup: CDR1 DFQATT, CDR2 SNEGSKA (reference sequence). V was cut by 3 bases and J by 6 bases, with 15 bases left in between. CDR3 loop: CSASNPVAGNEQFF. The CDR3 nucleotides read TGCAGTGCTAGTAACCCAGTAGCAGGCAATGAGCAGTTCTTC.

The CDR3 loop is CASSPRLAEKETQYF. CDR3 DNA: TGTGCCAGCAGCCCCCGACTAGCGGAGAAAGAGACCCAGTACTTC. The chain uses TRBV6-5 and TRBJ2-5; 9 nucleotides line up with TRBD2. Germline assignment: CDR1 MNHEY and CDR2 SVGAGI. The length of the CDR3 is 15 residues. V lost 6 bases and J lost 3; bases outside the gene matches: 8.

This CDR3 is CSVNRYNEQFF. The CDR3 bases are TGCAGCGTAAACCGATACAATGAGCAGTTCTTC. The chain employs TRBV29-1 and TRBJ2-1; D not resolved. In germline, CDR1 is SQVTM, CDR2 ANQGSEA. The V gene lost 6 bases and the J gene lost 4 bases, with 7 bases spanning the gap. This CDR3 comprises 11 residues.

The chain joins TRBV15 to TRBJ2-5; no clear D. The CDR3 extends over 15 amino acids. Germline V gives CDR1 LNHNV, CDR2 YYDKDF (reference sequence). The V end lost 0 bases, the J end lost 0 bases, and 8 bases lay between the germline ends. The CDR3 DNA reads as TGTGCCACCAGCAGAGATCACCAGTACCAAGAGACCCAGTACTTC. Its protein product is CATSRDHQYQETQYF. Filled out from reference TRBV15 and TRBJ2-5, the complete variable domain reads DAMVIQNPRYQVTQFGKPVTLSCSQTLNHNVMYWYQQKSSQAPKLLFHYYDKDFNNEADTPDNFQSRRPNTSFCFLDIRSPGLGDTAMYLCATSRDHQYQETQYFGPGTRLLVL.

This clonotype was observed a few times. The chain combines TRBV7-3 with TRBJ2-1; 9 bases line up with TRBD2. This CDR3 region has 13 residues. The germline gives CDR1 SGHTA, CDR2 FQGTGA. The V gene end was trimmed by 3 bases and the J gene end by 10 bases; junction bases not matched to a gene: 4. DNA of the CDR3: TGTGCCAGCAGCTTTGCGGGGGGGGTAGAGCAGTTCTTC. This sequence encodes CASSFAGGVEQFF.

CDR3: CASQGLAGGEQYF. CDR3 sequence (DNA): TGCGCCAGCCAGGGACTAGCGGGAGGCGAGCAGTACTTC. V gene TRBV5-1 combines with J gene TRBJ2-4, with TRBD2 matching 15 bases. The DNA end is a closer match to TRBJ2-7, so the J assignment may be wrong. The CDR3 contains 13 residues. The V gene's germline CDR1 is SGHRS and CDR2 YFSETQ.

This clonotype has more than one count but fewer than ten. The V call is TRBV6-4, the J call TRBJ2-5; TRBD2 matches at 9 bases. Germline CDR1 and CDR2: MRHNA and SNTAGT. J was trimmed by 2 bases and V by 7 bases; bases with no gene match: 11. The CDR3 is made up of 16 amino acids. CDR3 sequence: CASTSPTTSGQETQYF. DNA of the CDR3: TGTGCCAGCACAAGCCCGACCACTAGCGGGCAAGAGACCCAGTACTTC.

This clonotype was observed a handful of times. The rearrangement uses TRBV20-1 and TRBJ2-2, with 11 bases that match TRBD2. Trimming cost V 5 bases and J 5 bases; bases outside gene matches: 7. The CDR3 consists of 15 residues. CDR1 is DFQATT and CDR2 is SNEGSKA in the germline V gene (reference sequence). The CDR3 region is CSAELAGDRTGELFF. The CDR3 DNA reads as TGCAGTGCTGAACTAGCGGGAGATCGGACCGGGGAGCTGTTTTTT.

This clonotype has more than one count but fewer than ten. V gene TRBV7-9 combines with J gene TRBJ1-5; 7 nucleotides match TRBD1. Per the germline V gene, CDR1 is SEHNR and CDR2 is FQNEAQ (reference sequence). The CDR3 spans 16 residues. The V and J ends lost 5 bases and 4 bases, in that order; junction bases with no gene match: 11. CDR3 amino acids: CASSRRPGQTNQPQHF. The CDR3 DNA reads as TGTGCCAGCAGCCGTAGGCCGGGACAGACAAATCAGCCCCAGCATTTT.

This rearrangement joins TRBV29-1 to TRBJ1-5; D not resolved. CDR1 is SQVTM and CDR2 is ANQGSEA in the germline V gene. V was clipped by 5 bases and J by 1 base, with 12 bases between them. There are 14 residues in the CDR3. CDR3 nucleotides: TGCAGCGTTCAATCCGGGAGCAGCAATCAGCCCCAGCATTTT. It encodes CSVQSGSSNQPQHF.

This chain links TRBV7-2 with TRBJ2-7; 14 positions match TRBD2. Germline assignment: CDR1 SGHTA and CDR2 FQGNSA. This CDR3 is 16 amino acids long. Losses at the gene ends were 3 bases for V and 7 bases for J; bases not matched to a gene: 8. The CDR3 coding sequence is TGTGCCAGCAGCTTGGGGACTAGCGGGAGTTCCACTGAGCAGTACTTC. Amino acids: CASSLGTSGSSTEQYF.

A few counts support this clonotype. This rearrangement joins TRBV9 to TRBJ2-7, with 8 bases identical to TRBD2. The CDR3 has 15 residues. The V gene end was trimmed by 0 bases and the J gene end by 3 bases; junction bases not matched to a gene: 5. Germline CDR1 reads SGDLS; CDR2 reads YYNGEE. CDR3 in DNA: TGTGCCAGCAGCGTAGTTAGCGGGGACATCTACGAGCAGTACTTC. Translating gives CASSVVSGDIYEQYF.

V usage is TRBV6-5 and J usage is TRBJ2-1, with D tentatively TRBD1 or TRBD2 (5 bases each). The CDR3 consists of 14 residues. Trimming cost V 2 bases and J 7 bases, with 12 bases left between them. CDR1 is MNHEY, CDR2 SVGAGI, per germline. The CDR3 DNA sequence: TGTGCCAGCAGTTACAAGGGACGGGCGAATGAGCAGTTCTTC. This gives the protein CASSYKGRANEQFF.

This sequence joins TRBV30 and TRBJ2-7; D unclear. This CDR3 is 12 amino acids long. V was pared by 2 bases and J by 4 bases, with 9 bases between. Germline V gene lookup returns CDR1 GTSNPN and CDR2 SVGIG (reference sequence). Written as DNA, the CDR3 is TGTGCCTGGAGTCAGCTTGGATACGAGCAGTACTTC. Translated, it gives CAWSQLGYEQYF.

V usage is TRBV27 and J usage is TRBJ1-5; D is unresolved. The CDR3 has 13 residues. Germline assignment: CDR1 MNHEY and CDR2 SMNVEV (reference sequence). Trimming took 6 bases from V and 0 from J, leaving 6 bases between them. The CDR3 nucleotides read TGTGCCAGCAGGCTGGCTAGCAATCAGCCCCAGCATTTT. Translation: CASRLASNQPQHF.

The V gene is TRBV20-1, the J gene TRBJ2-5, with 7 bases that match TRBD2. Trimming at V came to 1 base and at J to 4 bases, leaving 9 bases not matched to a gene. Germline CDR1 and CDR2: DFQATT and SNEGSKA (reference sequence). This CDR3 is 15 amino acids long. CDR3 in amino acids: CSARVASGKRETQYF. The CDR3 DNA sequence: TGCAGTGCTAGAGTGGCTAGCGGAAAGAGAGAGACCCAGTACTTC.

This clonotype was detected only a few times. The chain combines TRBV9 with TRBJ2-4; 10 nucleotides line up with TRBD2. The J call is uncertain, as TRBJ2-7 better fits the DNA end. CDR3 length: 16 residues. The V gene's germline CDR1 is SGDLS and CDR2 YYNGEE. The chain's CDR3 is CASSVAPSGSLYEQYF. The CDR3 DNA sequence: TGTGCCAGCAGCGTAGCTCCTAGCGGGAGTCTCTACGAGCAGTACTTC.

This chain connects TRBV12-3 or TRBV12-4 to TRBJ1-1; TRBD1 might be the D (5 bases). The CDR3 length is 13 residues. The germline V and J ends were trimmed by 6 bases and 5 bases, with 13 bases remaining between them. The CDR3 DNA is TGTGCCAGCAGACCCTCGGGGGGAACTGAAGCTTTCTTT. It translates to CASRPSGGTEAFF.

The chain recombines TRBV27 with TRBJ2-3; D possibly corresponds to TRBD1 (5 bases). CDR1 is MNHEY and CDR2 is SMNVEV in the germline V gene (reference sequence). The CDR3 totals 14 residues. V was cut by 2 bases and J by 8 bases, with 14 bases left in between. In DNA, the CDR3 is TGTGCCAGCAGTTTAGAAGGGGTTTTTGGTACGCAGTATTTT. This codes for CASSLEGVFGTQYF.

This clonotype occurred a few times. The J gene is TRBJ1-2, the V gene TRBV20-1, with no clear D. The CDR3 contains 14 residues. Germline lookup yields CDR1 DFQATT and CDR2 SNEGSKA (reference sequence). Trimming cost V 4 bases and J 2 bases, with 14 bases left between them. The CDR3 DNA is TGCAGTGCTAAGGCCGGTGGCAGAAACTATGGCTACACCTTC. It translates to CSAKAGGRNYGYTF.

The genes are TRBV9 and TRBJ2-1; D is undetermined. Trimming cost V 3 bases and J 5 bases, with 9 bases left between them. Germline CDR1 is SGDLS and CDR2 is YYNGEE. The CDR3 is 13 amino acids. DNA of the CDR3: TGTGCCAGCAGCGCTATCGATGACAATGAGCAGTTCTTC. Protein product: CASSAIDDNEQFF.

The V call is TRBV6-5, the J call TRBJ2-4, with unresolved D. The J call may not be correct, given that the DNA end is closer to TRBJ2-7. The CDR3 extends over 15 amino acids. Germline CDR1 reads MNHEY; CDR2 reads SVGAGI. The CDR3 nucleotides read TGTGCCAGCAGTTACTCGATCTACAATTCCTACGAGCAGTACTTC. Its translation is CASSYSIYNSYEQYF.